This TCR beta chain came from a study of cytomegalovirus exposure and HLA in healthy donors. Study summary: When 350 to 500 donors were genotyped, 81% of them were found to fall in the Caucasian-associated ancestry cluster.

There were likely unrecorded immune exposures, though donors were nominally healthy when sampled. In germline, CDR1 is SGHNT, CDR2 YYREEE (reference sequence). The V end was cut by 0 bases, the J end by 6 bases, with 3 bases between. The CDR3 loop spans 12 amino acids. The PCR had 60 Vbeta and 13 Jbeta primers. The data were produced by immunoSEQ multiplex PCR, yet TCRdb's version contains in-frame clones alone and is incomplete. The data hold over 50,000 clones, with roughly 70% observed a single time. The chain combines TRBV5-4 with TRBJ2-2; D is unclear. The sequenced sample consisted of PBMCs. This clonotype was obtained from a man in his forties or fifties in good health and CMV-seropositive. CDR3: CASSLGAGELFF. CDR3 bases: TGTGCCAGCAGCTTGGGAGCCGGGGAGCTGTTTTTT.